Sequencing of this TCR beta chain was carried out in a study of blood T cell repertoires in COVID-19. As for the study in general: Both acute and convalescent COVID-19 samples were obtained from the United States, Italy and Spain. PBMCs, B-cell-depleted T cells, or T cells provided the cDNA or gDNA that made up the material.

Followed longitudinally, the Seattle patients had been enrolled during active infection. Original analysis: Amplification with reference gene primers provided the estimates of nucleated cell counts. Clones were sequenced by immunoSEQ multiplex PCR, and TCRdb holds only the in-frame ones, with some missing. V and J calls and clone size come straight from that table; D and trimming were deduced from the DNA. The data contain 200,000 to 300,000 clones, 92% of them seen just once; the ten biggest clones take up over 0.8%. The V gene's germline CDR1 is MNHEY and CDR2 SVGAGI. CDR3 length: 14 residues. Trimming removed 8 bases at V and 0 bases at J, with 11 bases between.

This TCR was sampled from a man in his thirties or forties with COVID-19, enrolled during active disease. Sequenced: peripheral blood. The V and J genes are TRBV6-5 and TRBJ2-4, with D possibly TRBD2 on 6 matching bases. CDR3 in DNA: TGTGCCAGCGCCCTGGAGGGAGCCAAAAACATTCAGTACTTC. The encoded protein is CASALEGAKNIQYF.